Below, 29 T cell receptor beta chains from the same sample are listed, as sequenced in a study of CD8 T cells in Susac syndrome. A quantity of about 0.5 to 1 ug RNA underwent reverse transcription using random hexamers. MiXCR, run by TCRdb on the immunoSEQ multiplex PCR reads, gives a single entry per CDR3 protein. The sample consists of some 200,000 distinct CDR3 sequences, more than 85% of them appearing once. Source material: CD8+ T cells from PBMCs. The receptors were sampled from a human donor with Susac syndrome.

The CDR3 DNA reads TGTGCCAGCAGCTTAGTCTCGGGGGGCTTTATCGATGAGCAGTTCTTC. It specifies CASSLVSGGFIDEQFF. This sequence joins TRBV7-9 and TRBJ2-1, with D possibly being TRBD2 (7 bases). This CDR3 has 16 residues. CDR1 is SEHNR and CDR2 is FQNEAQ in the germline V gene (reference sequence). V was trimmed by 1 base and J by 8 bases, leaving 18 bases between them.

The chain has TRBV10-1 and TRBJ2-7; D uncertain. Trimming took 0 bases from V and 2 from J, leaving 11 bases between them. CDR3 length equals 15 residues. CDR1 is WNHNN, CDR2 SYGVQD, per germline (reference sequence). The DNA for the CDR3 is TGCGCCAGCAGTGAGTCCCGGCACGGTGCCTACGAGCAGTACTTC. It codes for CASSESRHGAYEQYF.

V is TRBV30 and J is TRBJ2-1; 11 bases fit TRBD2. The germline gives CDR1 GTSNPN, CDR2 SVGIG (reference sequence). Trimming removed 1 base from V and 8 bases from J; junction bases left unmatched: 1. The CDR3 loop spans 13 amino acids. CDR3 bases: TGTGCCTGGAGTGGTAGCGGGGGGGATGAGCAGTTCTTC. Translation gives CAWSGSGGDEQFF.

This chain links TRBV6-5 with TRBJ2-6; D is uncertain. Per germline, CDR1 MNHEY and CDR2 SVGAGI. The CDR3 loop spans 15 amino acids. The V end lost 2 bases, the J end lost 1 base, and 6 bases lay between the germline ends. The CDR3 DNA reads as TGTGCCAGCAGTTACGGGGATTCTGGGGCCAACGTCCTGACTTTC. Translating it yields CASSYGDSGANVLTF.

This chain uses TRBV20-1 with TRBJ2-7; 8 positions match TRBD2. The V segment lost 6 bases and the J segment 5 bases; nucleotides outside the gene matches: 3. Germline values: CDR1 DFQATT, CDR2 SNEGSKA (reference sequence). The CDR3 consists of 11 residues. The CDR3 here is CSARAGDEQYF. As DNA, the CDR3 is TGCAGTGCCCGAGCGGGAGACGAGCAGTACTTC.

This clonotype has just one count. The chain is built from TRBV5-6 and TRBJ1-1; the D gene is possibly TRBD1 (6 bases). Trimming shortened V by 4 bases and J by 3 bases, and 13 bases separated the two germline ends. This CDR3 region has 14 residues. Germline V lookup: CDR1 SGHDT, CDR2 YYEEEE. In nucleotides, the CDR3 is TGTGCCAGCAGCCGGAGGACAGACTACACTGAAGCTTTCTTT. Protein sequence: CASSRRTDYTEAFF. The whole variable domain, filled in from reference TRBV5-6 and TRBJ1-1, reads DAGVTQSPTHLIKTRGQQVTLRCSPKSGHDTVSWYQQALGQGPQFIFQYYEEEERQRGNFPDRFSGHQFPNYSSELNVNALLLGDSALYLCASSRRTDYTEAFFGQGTRLTVV.

Concerning this clonotype itself: An end of the junction differs from the germline gene, which may be a read error. The chain employs TRBV30 and TRBJ2-3; TRBD2 agrees at 9 bases. Germline loops: CDR1 GTSNPN, CDR2 SVGIG (reference sequence). This CDR3 contains 14 residues. In DNA form, the CDR3 reads TGTGCCTGGAGTGTCGGGACTAGCATAGATACGCAGTATTTT. Translation gives CAWSVGTSIDTQYF. The full variable domain, its missing parts supplied by reference TRBV30 and TRBJ2-3, is SQTIHQWPATLVQPVGSPLSLECTVEGTSNPNLYWYRQAAGRGLQLLFYSVGIGQISSEVPQNLSASRPQDRQFILSSKKLLLSDSGFYLCAWSVGTSIDTQYFGPGTRLTVL.

The chain links TRBV6-5 to TRBJ2-1; D is unclear. This CDR3 has 15 residues. CDR1 is MNHEY, CDR2 SVGAGI, per germline. V was pared by 6 bases and J by 0 bases, with 12 bases between. CDR3 DNA: TGTGCCAGCAGCTCCCTAATTAGCTCCTACAATGAGCAGTTCTTC. This gives the protein CASSSLISSYNEQFF.

This clonotype appeared a few times. This rearrangement joins TRBV5-6 to TRBJ2-7; 12 bases are a match to TRBD2. V was pared by 5 bases and J by 2 bases, with 5 bases of the junction left unmatched. The CDR3 runs to 15 residues. Germline loops: CDR1 SGHDT, CDR2 YYEEEE. CDR3 protein: CASSPGLAGTYEQYF. In DNA form, the CDR3 reads TGTGCCAGCAGTCCGGGACTAGCGGGTACCTACGAGCAGTACTTC.

This chain links TRBV12-3 or TRBV12-4 with TRBJ2-5, with TRBD1 matching over 9 bases. J lost 5 bases, V lost 5 bases, and 3 bases had no gene match. The CDR3 is made up of 13 amino acids. CDR3: CASSKDRGETQYF. The CDR3 region has the DNA TGTGCCAGCAGTAAGGACAGGGGTGAGACCCAGTACTTC.

The sample holds one count of this clonotype. The V call is TRBV15, the J call TRBJ2-1, with a tentative D call TRBD2 (6 bases). The V end lost 3 bases, the J end lost 3 bases, and 12 bases lay between the germline ends. The CDR3 runs 15 residues. In germline, CDR1 is LNHNV, CDR2 YYDKDF (reference sequence). CDR3 DNA sequence: TGTGCCACCAGCAGCATTAGCGGTTACTACAATGAGCAGTTCTTC. This encodes CATSSISGYYNEQFF.

The chain links TRBV10-2 to TRBJ2-7; D is unresolved. The CDR3 is 14 residues long. Germline assignment: CDR1 WSHSY and CDR2 SAAADI. Trimming took 6 bases from V and 2 from J, leaving 14 bases between them. Here the CDR3 reads CASRHLDGTYEQYF. DNA of the CDR3: TGCGCCAGCAGACACCTTGACGGTACCTACGAGCAGTACTTC.

This chain connects TRBV12-3 or TRBV12-4 to TRBJ1-4; no clear D. Trimming left V 4 bases short and J 3 bases short, with 15 bases between. This CDR3 is 16 amino acids long. Written as DNA, the CDR3 is TGTGCCAGCAGTTACCAGGCGGCGCGACCTAATGAAAAACTGTTTTTT. Translation: CASSYQAARPNEKLFF.

This clonotype is a singleton in its sample. The chain has TRBV10-3 and TRBJ2-3; 9 nucleotides align to TRBD2. The J segment lost 6 bases and the V segment lost 2 bases, leaving 6 bases of the junction unmatched. Germline V lookup: CDR1 ENHRY, CDR2 SYGVKD. The CDR3 contains 15 residues. The CDR3 region has the DNA TGTGCCATCAGTGAGGGGATAGCGGGAGCGGATACGCAGTATTTT. This sequence encodes CAISEGIAGADTQYF.

This clonotype was recorded only once. This chain uses TRBV30 with TRBJ1-5; no definite D call. CDR1 is GTSNPN and CDR2 is SVGIG in the germline V gene (reference sequence). This CDR3 has 15 residues. Trimming removed 6 bases at V and 0 bases at J, with 15 bases between. This chain's CDR3 is CACRFTGNSNQPQHF. CDR3 nucleotides: TGTGCCTGTCGCTTCACCGGGAATAGCAATCAGCCCCAGCATTTT.

The chain recombines TRBV30 with TRBJ1-6; TRBD1 might be the D (5 bases). The V end lost 3 bases, the J end lost 7 bases, and 13 bases lay between the germline ends. CDR3 size: 14 residues. CDR1 and CDR2 from the germline V gene are GTSNPN and SVGIG (reference sequence). The DNA for the CDR3 is TGTGCCTGGAGGAGACAGCCACAAAATTCACCCCTCCACTTT. This gives the protein CAWRRQPQNSPLHF.

The V gene is TRBV5-4, the J gene TRBJ2-2; perhaps TRBD1 as D (6 bases). The V and J ends lost 1 base and 0 bases respectively, with 7 bases between them. Germline loops: CDR1 SGHNT, CDR2 YYREEE (reference sequence). The CDR3 extends over 15 amino acids. The CDR3 sequence is CASSLQGSNTGELFF. CDR3 coding DNA: TGTGCCAGCAGCTTGCAGGGGTCGAACACCGGGGAGCTGTTTTTT.

A word on this clonotype: An end of the junction differs from the germline gene, which may be a read error. The genes are TRBV7-7 and TRBJ2-2; 8 bases are a match to TRBD1. This CDR3 has 14 amino acids. Per the germline V gene, CDR1 is SSHAT and CDR2 is FNYEAQ (reference sequence). Written as DNA, the CDR3 is TGTGCTAGCAGCAGGGGGCCGAACACCGGGGAGCTGTTTTTT. Amino acids: CASSRGPNTGELFF.

The rearrangement uses TRBV6-6 and TRBJ2-5; D possibly corresponds to TRBD2 (5 bases). The CDR3 is 12 residues long. Germline loops: CDR1 MNHNY, CDR2 SVGAGI (reference sequence). Trimming pared 6 bases from V and 7 bases from J, leaving 12 bases between. The CDR3 reads CASSPDLATQYF. CDR3 bases: TGTGCCAGCAGCCCGGACCTAGCGACCCAGTACTTC.

The chain combines TRBV6-2 or TRBV6-3 with TRBJ2-1; D might be TRBD2 (5 bases). Germline V lookup: CDR1 MNHEY, CDR2 SVGEGT. This CDR3 contains 18 residues. The germline V and J ends were trimmed by 5 bases and 7 bases, with 27 bases remaining between them. As DNA, the CDR3 is TGTGCCAGCAGTAGAATCCGGAAGGCGACCCGGGGAGAAAATGAGCAGTTCTTC. Translating gives CASSRIRKATRGENEQFF.

The J gene is TRBJ1-1, the V gene TRBV7-9; D ambiguous. V lost 3 bases, J lost 4 bases, and 6 bases lay in between. Germline assignment: CDR1 SEHNR and CDR2 FQNEAQ (reference sequence). CDR3 length equals 12 residues. In DNA, the CDR3 is TGTGCCAGCAGCTTTGGGTCCACTGAAGCTTTCTTT. It yields the protein CASSFGSTEAFF.

The CDR3 DNA is TGTGCCAGCAGTATTCGTAGCGCGTCCCACGAGCAGTACTTC. As protein: CASSIRSASHEQYF. V and J are TRBV28 and TRBJ2-7; D might be TRBD2 (5 bases). The V end was cut by 5 bases, the J end by 5 bases, with 16 bases between. Germline-derived CDR1 and CDR2 are MDHEN and SYDVKM. The CDR3 runs to 14 residues.

V and J are TRBV30 and TRBJ2-7; 9 positions match TRBD2. From germline, CDR1 is GTSNPN and CDR2 SVGIG (reference sequence). CDR3 length: 15 residues. V shed 3 bases, J shed 3 bases, and the junction held 9 bases outside the gene matches. CDR3 nucleotides: TGTGCCTGGAGCTACCCGGGACTAGCTTTCTACGAGCAGTACTTC. This codes for CAWSYPGLAFYEQYF. Together with reference TRBV30 and TRBJ2-7, the CDR3 gives the full variable domain: SQTIHQWPATLVQPVGSPLSLECTVEGTSNPNLYWYRQAAGRGLQLLFYSVGIGQISSEVPQNLSASRPQDRQFILSSKKLLLSDSGFYLCAWSYPGLAFYEQYFGPGTRLTVT.

The CDR3, as DNA: TGCGCCAGCAGCTTGGGGGGGACCAAAAACATTCAGTACTTC. It yields the protein CASSLGGTKNIQYF. The chain joins TRBV5-1 to TRBJ2-4; TRBD1 or TRBD2 may be the D gene (5 bases each). The V end lost 0 bases, the J end lost 2 bases, and 6 bases lay between the germline ends. Germline CDR1 and CDR2: SGHRS and YFSETQ. The CDR3 spans 14 residues.

The genes are TRBV3-1 and TRBJ2-2; perhaps TRBD2 as D (6 bases). This CDR3 has 16 amino acids. Trimming took off 6 bases at V and 0 bases at J, with 14 bases between the two ends. Per germline, CDR1 LGHDT and CDR2 YNNKEL (reference sequence). This CDR3 is CASSPLDYANTGELFF. The DNA of the CDR3 is TGTGCCAGCAGTCCGCTGGACTACGCGAACACCGGGGAGCTGTTTTTT.

The chain couples TRBV7-6 to TRBJ2-7, with 8 bases aligning to TRBD2. Germline CDR1 is SGHVS and CDR2 is FNYEAQ. This CDR3 comprises 16 residues. V was pared by 5 bases and J by 3 bases, with 12 bases of the junction left unmatched. CDR3: CASSPTLRGGSYEQYF. The DNA of the CDR3 is TGTGCCAGCAGCCCCACCCTTCGGGGGGGTAGCTACGAGCAGTACTTC.

This chain joins TRBV24-1 and TRBJ1-1, with D possibly matching TRBD1 (6 bases). Trimming shortened V by 3 bases and J by 7 bases, and 8 bases separated the two germline ends. This CDR3 has 12 residues. Germline CDR1 is KGHDR and CDR2 is SFDVKD. The CDR3 sequence: CATSDTGFEAFF. The CDR3 coding sequence is TGTGCCACCAGTGATACAGGGTTTGAAGCTTTCTTT.

The chain employs TRBV7-8 and TRBJ2-1; 11 bases are a match to TRBD2. The CDR3 runs 15 residues. Germline lookup yields CDR1 SGHVS and CDR2 FQNEAQ. Unmatched junction bases numbered 2, after V lost 5 bases and J lost 2 bases. CDR3 in amino acids: CASSVLAGAYNEQFF. Written as DNA, the CDR3 is TGTGCCAGCAGCGTACTAGCGGGGGCCTACAATGAGCAGTTCTTC.

CDR3 sequence reads: CASSWTGALFF. CDR3 DNA: TGCGCCAGCAGCTGGACAGGTGCTCTGTTTTTT. The chain uses TRBV5-1 and TRBJ1-4; the match to TRBD1 covers 7 bases. Germline loops: CDR1 SGHRS, CDR2 YFSETQ. After removal of 3 bases from V and 14 bases from J, the junction contained 4 bases not matched to a gene. The CDR3 is 11 residues long. Complete variable domain (other parts from reference TRBV5-1 and TRBJ1-4): KAGVTQTPRYLIKTRGQQVTLSCSPISGHRSVSWYQQTPGQGLQFLFEYFSETQRNKGNFPGRFSGRQFSNSRSEMNVSTLELGDSALYLCASSWTGALFFGSGTQLSVL.